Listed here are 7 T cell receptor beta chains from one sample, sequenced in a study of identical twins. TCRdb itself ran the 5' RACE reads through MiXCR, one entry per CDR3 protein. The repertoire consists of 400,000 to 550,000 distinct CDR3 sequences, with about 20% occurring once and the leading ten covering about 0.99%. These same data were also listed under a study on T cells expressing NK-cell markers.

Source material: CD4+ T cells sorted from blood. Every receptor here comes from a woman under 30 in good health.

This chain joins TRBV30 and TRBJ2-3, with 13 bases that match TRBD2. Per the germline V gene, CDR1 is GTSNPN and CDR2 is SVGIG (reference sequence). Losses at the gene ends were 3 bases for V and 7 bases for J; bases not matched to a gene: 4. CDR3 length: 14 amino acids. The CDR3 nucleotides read TGTGCCTGGAGCACTAGCGGGAGGGGGAATACGCAGTATTTT. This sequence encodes CAWSTSGRGNTQYF.

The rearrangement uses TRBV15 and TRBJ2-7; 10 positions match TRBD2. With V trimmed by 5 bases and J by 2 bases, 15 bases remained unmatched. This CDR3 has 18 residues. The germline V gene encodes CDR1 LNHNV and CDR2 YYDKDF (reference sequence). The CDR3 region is CATSSRRGQAGGPYEQYF. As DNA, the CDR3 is TGTGCCACCAGCTCACGCAGGGGTCAAGCGGGGGGGCCCTACGAGCAGTACTTC.

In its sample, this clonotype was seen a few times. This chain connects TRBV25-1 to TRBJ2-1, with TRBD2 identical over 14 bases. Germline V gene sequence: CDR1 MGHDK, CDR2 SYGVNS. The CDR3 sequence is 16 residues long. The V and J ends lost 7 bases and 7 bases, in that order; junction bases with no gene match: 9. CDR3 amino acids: CASNGLTSGRGNEQFF. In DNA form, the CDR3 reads TGTGCCAGCAATGGATTGACTAGCGGGAGGGGAAATGAGCAGTTCTTC.

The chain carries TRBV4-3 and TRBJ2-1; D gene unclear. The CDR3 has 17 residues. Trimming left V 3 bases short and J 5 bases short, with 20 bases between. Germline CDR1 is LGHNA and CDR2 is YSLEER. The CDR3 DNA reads TGCGCCAGCAGCCAGACTTCTCTTTCAGGAGCAAACAATGAGCAGTTCTTC. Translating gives CASSQTSLSGANNEQFF.

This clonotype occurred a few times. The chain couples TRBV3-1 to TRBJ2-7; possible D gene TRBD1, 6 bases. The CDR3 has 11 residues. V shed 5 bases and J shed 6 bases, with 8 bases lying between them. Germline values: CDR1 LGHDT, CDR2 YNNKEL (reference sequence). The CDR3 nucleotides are TGTGCCAGCAGCAACAGGGTCGAGCAGTACTTC. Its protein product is CASSNRVEQYF.

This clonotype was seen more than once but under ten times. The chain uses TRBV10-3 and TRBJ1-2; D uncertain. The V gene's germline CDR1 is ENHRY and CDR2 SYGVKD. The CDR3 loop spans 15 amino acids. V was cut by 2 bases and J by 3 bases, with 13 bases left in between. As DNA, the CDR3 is TGTGCCATCAGTGAGAACCCCTTCAATGACTATGGCTACACCTTC. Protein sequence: CAISENPFNDYGYTF.

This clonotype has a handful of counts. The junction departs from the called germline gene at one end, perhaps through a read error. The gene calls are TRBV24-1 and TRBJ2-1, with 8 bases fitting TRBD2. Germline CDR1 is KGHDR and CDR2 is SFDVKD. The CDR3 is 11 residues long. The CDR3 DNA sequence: TGTGCCACCAGTGACGGGACTAGTTACAGCTTC. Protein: CATSDGTSYSF.